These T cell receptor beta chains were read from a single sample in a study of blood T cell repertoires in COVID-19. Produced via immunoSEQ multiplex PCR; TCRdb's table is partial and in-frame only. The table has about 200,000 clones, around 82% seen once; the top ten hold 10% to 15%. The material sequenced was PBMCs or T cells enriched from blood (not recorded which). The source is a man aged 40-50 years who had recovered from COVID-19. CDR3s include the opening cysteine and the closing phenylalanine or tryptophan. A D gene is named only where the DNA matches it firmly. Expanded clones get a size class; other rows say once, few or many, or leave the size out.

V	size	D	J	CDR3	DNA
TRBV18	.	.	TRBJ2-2	CASLTTSPGELFF	TGTGCCAGCTTAACTACCAGCCCCGGGGAGCTGTTTTTT
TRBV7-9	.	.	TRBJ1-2	CASSPGQINYGYTF	TGTGCCAGCAGCCCCGGACAGATTAACTATGGCTACACCTTC
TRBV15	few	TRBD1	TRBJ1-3	CATSREDRGFSTIYF	TGTGCCACCAGCAGAGAGGACAGGGGGTTTAGCACCATATATTTT
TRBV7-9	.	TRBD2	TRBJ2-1	CASGEGAAGALLREQFF	TGTGCCTCGGGGGAGGGCGCAGCGGGAGCCCTTCTGCGTGAGCAGTTCTTC
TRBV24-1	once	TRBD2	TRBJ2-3	CATSDSRDYTRGTQYF	TGTGCCACCAGTGACAGCCGGGACTACACAAGAGGTACGCAGTATTTT
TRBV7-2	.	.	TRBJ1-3	CASSFTSAGPGNTIYF	TGTGCCAGCAGCTTCACCTCGGCAGGGCCTGGAAACACCATATATTTT
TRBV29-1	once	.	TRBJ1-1	CSHWTALGENTEAFF	TGCAGCCACTGGACAGCACTAGGGGAAAACACTGAAGCTTTCTTT
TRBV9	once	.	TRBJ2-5	CASSTPEEETQYF	TGTGCCAGCAGTACCCCCGAGGAAGAGACCCAGTACTTC
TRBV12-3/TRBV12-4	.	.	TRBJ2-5	CASRAGQETQYF	TGTGCCAGCAGGGCGGGGCAAGAGACCCAGTACTTC
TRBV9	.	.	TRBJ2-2	CAISRGPTPNTGELFF	TGTGCCATCTCCAGGGGCCCCACTCCGAACACCGGGGAGCTGTTTTTT
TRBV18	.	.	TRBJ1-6	CASSPPDSNSPLHF	TGTGCCAGCTCACCACCGGACAGTAATTCACCCCTCCACTTT
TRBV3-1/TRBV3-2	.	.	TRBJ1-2	CASSAGTVHGYTF	TGTGCCAGCAGCGCAGGGACTGTCCATGGCTACACCTTC
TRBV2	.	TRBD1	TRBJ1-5	CASNRGTGQPQHF	TGTGCCAGCAACAGGGGCACGGGTCAGCCCCAGCATTTT
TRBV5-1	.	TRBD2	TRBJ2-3	CASSLARGEGRDTQYF	TGCGCCAGCAGCTTGGCGCGGGGGGAGGGCCGAGATACGCAGTATTTT
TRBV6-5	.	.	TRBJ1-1	CASTSIPGLGAFF	TGTGCCAGCACATCGATCCCGGGACTCGGCGCTTTCTTT
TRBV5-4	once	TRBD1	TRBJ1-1	CASSFGQGGATEAFF	TGTGCCAGCAGCTTCGGACAGGGAGGTGCCACTGAAGCTTTCTTT
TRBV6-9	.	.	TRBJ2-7	CASSSYTEQYF	TGTGCCAGCAGTTCTTACACCGAGCAGTACTTC
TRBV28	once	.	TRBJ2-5	CASSPPLQSQETQYF	TGTGCCAGCAGTCCTCCGCTACAGAGCCAAGAGACCCAGTACTTC
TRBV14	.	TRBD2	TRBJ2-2	CASSPSGGYTGELFF	TGTGCCAGCAGCCCGAGCGGGGGGTACACCGGGGAGCTGTTTTTT
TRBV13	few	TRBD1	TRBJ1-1	CASSPTFRQGHTEAFF	TGTGCCAGCAGCCCAACCTTCCGACAGGGTCACACTGAAGCTTTCTTT
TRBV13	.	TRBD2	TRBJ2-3	CASSLVLAGGYRFSDTQYF	TGTGCCAGCAGCTTAGTGCTAGCGGGAGGTTATAGGTTTTCAGATACGCAGTATTTT
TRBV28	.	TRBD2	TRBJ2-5	CASSRGLAGGPETQYF	TGTGCCAGCAGCCGCGGACTAGCGGGAGGGCCGGAGACCCAGTACTTC
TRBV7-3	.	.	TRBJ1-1	CATSWANTEAFF	TGTGCCACTTCCTGGGCGAACACTGAAGCTTTCTTT
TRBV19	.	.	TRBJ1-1	CASSMRGGSTEAFF	TGTGCCAGTAGTATGCGCGGGGGGAGCACTGAAGCTTTCTTT
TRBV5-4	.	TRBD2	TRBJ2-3	CASSLGGSGGVLRTDTQYF	TGTGCCAGCAGCTTGGGAGGTAGCGGGGGCGTGTTAAGGACAGATACGCAGTATTTT
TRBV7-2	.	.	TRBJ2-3	CASSLGARTHSHYTDTQYF	TGTGCCAGCAGCTTAGGCGCACGGACACACAGCCACTACACAGATACGCAGTATTTT
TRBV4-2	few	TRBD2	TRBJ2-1	CASSQPTSGRPNEQFF	TGTGCCAGCAGCCAACCCACTAGCGGGAGACCCAATGAGCAGTTCTTC
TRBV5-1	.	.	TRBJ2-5	CASSLEPNRETQYF	TGCGCCAGCAGCTTGGAACCGAACAGAGAGACCCAGTACTTC
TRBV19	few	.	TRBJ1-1	CASSIEEDRRRNTEAFF	TGTGCCAGTAGTATAGAGGAAGACAGGCGGAGGAACACTGAAGCTTTCTTT
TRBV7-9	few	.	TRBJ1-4	CASSLQASTNEKLFF	TGTGCCAGCAGCTTACAGGCCTCCACTAATGAAAAACTGTTTTTT
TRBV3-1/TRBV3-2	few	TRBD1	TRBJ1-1	CASSYQGAGTEAFF	TGTGCCAGCAGCTATCAGGGGGCTGGGACTGAAGCTTTCTTT
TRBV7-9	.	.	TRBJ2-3	CASSLQFKQYF	TGTGCCAGCAGCCTTCAGTTCAAGCAGTATTTT
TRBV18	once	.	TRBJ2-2	CASSPNSQKNTGELFF	TGTGCCAGCTCACCAAACAGTCAGAAGAACACCGGGGAGCTGTTTTTT
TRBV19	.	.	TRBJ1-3	CASSAQGTGNTIYF	TGTGCCAGTAGTGCCCAGGGGACTGGAAACACCATATATTTT
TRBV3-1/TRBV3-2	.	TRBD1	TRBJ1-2	CASSSRTGYGYTF	TGTGCCAGCAGCTCAAGGACAGGGTATGGCTACACCTTC
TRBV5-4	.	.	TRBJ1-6	CASSPDGQPMGSPLHF	TGTGCCAGCAGCCCCGATGGACAGCCTATGGGGTCACCCCTCCACTTT
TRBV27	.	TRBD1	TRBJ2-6	CASRGDRGMGGESGANVLTF	TGTGCCAGCCGAGGGGACAGGGGTATGGGAGGAGAATCTGGGGCCAACGTCCTGACTTTC
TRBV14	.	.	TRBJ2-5	CASSLGPRAGTQYF	TGTGCCAGCAGCCTAGGTCCCAGGGCTGGGACCCAGTACTTC
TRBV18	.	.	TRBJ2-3	CASSPGGLNTDTQYF	TGTGCCAGCTCACCCGGAGGCCTTAACACAGATACGCAGTATTTT
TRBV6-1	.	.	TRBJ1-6	CASSEDISSPLHF	TGTGCCAGCAGTGAAGACATCTCCTCACCCCTCCACTTT
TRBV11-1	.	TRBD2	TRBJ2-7	CASSVLAGAYEQYF	TGTGCCAGCAGCGTACTAGCGGGAGCCTACGAGCAGTACTTC